This T cell receptor beta chain comes out of a study of T cell responses to AZD1222 COVID-19 vaccine. Study-level points and caveats: Repertoires were sampled only after the peak T cell response.

For this clone: The antigen is undetermined.

V dropped 1 base and J dropped 6 bases, with 18 bases sitting between them. This CDR3 has 16 amino acids. CDR1 is SGHDN and CDR2 is FVKESK in the germline V gene. The table came from immunoSEQ multiplex PCR; TCRdb's copy has only in-frame clones and leaves some out. The table records tens of thousands of clones, approximately 90% of them present only once. The sequences come from peripheral blood, collected 28 days after the second AZD1222 dose. The sequence derives from an adult who received the AZD1222 COVID-19 vaccine. The rearrangement joins TRBV14 to TRBJ1-1, with D possibly being TRBD1 (6 bases). The CDR3 DNA follows: TGTGCCAGCAGCCAAGTAGGTGCGGGGGCGCCTCCTGAAGCTTTCTTT. Protein sequence: CASSQVGAGAPPEAFF. Full variable domain (remainder filled in from reference TRBV14 and TRBJ1-1): EAGVTQFPSHSVIEKGQTVTLRCDPISGHDNLYWYRRVMGKEIKFLLHFVKESKQDESGMPNNRFLAERTGGTYSTLKVQPAELEDSGVYFCASSQVGAGAPPEAFFGQGTRLTVV.